This TCR beta chain originates from a study of long-term antiretroviral therapy in people with HIV (dated by TCRdb to between 2022 and 2023). In terms of the full investigation: The earliest samples were collected roughly a decade before the 2015 WHO recommendation for immediate ART, at a time when ART was usually postponed until CD4 counts fell. Of the roughly 31 participants with HIV, ten to eleven were female. Whether ART initiation and durable HIV suppression were associated with changes in peripheral blood TRB repertoire composition and diversity was tested in a retrospective serial study. A total of roughly 180 cryopreserved PBMC samples were contributed to the cohort by 30 adults with confirmed HIV infection, with samples collected serially over a mean of approximately six years (range 1-12). No cross-contamination during QIAcube processing turned up in test extractions that ran a monoclonal T-cell line alongside more than 30 polyclonal samples.

As for this clone: No cognate antigen has been identified for it. Qualities for individual bases were not recorded, and no much larger clone is one base off.

Overall study outcomes, separate from this receptor: Because cell numbers in pre-ART samples were limited, unsorted PBMC were profiled instead of sorted CD4+ and CD8+ T cells. The samples span the years 2004 to 2017, and the ART regimens used may be less effective than current regimens. Owing to limited PBMC availability, only the TCR beta chain was sequenced, without alpha chain pairing. Starting ART was linked to a significant rise in TRB diversity, yet even with long-term ART the diversity remained significantly lower than in transplant donor controls. Inferences about post-ART repertoire changes are limited because no data were available on ART adherence, viral resistance or therapy changes. CDR3 length ranges in HIV repertoires were narrower than in controls, and network structure suggested an antigen-experienced repertoire with only a slight naive shift after ART. At every time point, the repertoire was dominated by expanded TRB clones first identified before ART initiation, although this dominance fluctuated and, in many PLHIV, declined after ART.

Taken from cysteine to phenylalanine, the CDR3 has 13 residues. Only the CDR3 region is kept as DNA, spanning 39 bases read in frame from base 1. Trimming takes 6 bases from V and 5 bases from J, and the germline ends sit 13 bases apart. Looking up the germline V gene (reference sequence) yields CDR1 LNHDA and CDR2 SQIVND. The immunoSEQ hsTCRB v3.0 assay was used at survey level resolution to sequence the TRB variable region. The target sequencing depth for TRB was roughly 40,000-50,000 T-cell genomes per sample. TRB libraries were pooled and sequenced on an Illumina MiSeq using a v3 150-cycle kit. Per the original workflow: Repertoire analysis was performed in R inside a reproducible Nextflow workflow that covered QC, data transformation and analysis. LymphoSeq2, an R package for AIRR-Seq data exploration, was used to implement custom analyses. A few samples that yielded fewer than 5000 total TRB sequences were excluded, so that approximately 170 HIV repertoires were analyzed. Among the 180 to 200 HIV repertoires that were kept, roughly 58 were collected before ART initiation and more than 120 were collected after ART initiation. Repertoires were downsampled to 5000 TRB nucleotide sequences, and summary statistics were averaged over 100 downsampling iterations. Only TRB sequences with CDR3 regions of at least seven amino acids were retained for analysis. Two measures captured diversity: a Shannon entropy-derived clonality score and the Gini coefficient. In the repertoire networks, any two of the top 5000 CDR3 amino acid sequences were linked whenever the two sequences differed by an edit distance of one. For TRB CDR3 amino acid sequences, GLIPH2 was used to predict antigen specificity groups and MHC restriction. To flag known associations with CMV, EBV, HIV or tissue antigens, CDR3 amino acid sequences were compared against VDJdb and McPAS-TCR. Pre-ART, post-ART and control groups were compared with Wilcoxon signed-rank tests and Holm-Bonferroni correction. Imported from immuneACCESS, the table was reduced by TCRdb to in-frame sequences with V and J called. These copies leave out some clones; in studies compared against another copy, an unresolved V gene accounts for under half, and the cause of the remainder is not known. V, J and clone size are taken as reported in that table, and D and trimming were inferred from the DNA itself. The sample table records 40,000 or so clones; approximately 86% of these occur just once. Clones ranked in the top ten supply about 4% of the sample.

Inclusion was restricted to participants for whom at least one PBMC sample before ART initiation and at least two post-ART samples were available. Treatment was received in the United States of America by all participants with HIV. Cryopreserved samples of about 1-10 million PBMC were thawed and washed before DNA extraction. At the time of the earliest PBMC sample, participants with HIV were aged between roughly 20 and 55 years. PBMC samples from each participant spanned 1-4 timepoints before ART initiation and 2-8 timepoints after ART initiation, with a median of 7 samples. Serial HIV viral load, CD4+ T-cell count, ART history and demographic data were obtained for every participant. Genomic DNA was extracted from unsorted PBMC with a Qiagen kit on a QIAcube, with processing performed in batches of 12 samples.

This clonotype was obtained from a young woman with HIV. The chain uses TRBV19 and TRBJ2-5, and TRBD2 may be the D gene, going by 5 matching bases. Specimen: unsorted PBMCs, collected just before starting antiretroviral therapy. CDR3 protein: CASRQLVTETQYF. The DNA is TGTGCCAGTAGGCAACTAGTTACGGAGACCCAGTACTTC.